The text below deals with one TCR beta chain. 60 Vbeta and 13 Jbeta primers were used in PCR. The assay was immunoSEQ multiplex PCR, and TCRdb's table has in-frame clones only and misses some. The sample has about 200,000 clones, approximately 86% seen once. The CDR3 runs to 14 residues. With V trimmed by 3 bases and J by 6 bases, 6 bases remained unmatched. From germline, CDR1 is SGDLS and CDR2 YYNGEE. This sample was taken from a study of cytomegalovirus exposure and HLA in healthy donors. Study details: Earlier, roughly 180 million T cells were analyzed, and 117 million unique TCR beta sequences were found among them.

Source material: PBMCs. The chain is built from TRBV9 and TRBJ2-3, with TRBD2 identical over 8 bases. The source of this sequence is a woman in her 30s in good health and CMV-seronegative. The CDR3 loop reads CASSGVAGLDTQYF. For the CDR3, the DNA is TGTGCCAGCAGCGGGGTAGCGGGGCTGGATACGCAGTATTTT.